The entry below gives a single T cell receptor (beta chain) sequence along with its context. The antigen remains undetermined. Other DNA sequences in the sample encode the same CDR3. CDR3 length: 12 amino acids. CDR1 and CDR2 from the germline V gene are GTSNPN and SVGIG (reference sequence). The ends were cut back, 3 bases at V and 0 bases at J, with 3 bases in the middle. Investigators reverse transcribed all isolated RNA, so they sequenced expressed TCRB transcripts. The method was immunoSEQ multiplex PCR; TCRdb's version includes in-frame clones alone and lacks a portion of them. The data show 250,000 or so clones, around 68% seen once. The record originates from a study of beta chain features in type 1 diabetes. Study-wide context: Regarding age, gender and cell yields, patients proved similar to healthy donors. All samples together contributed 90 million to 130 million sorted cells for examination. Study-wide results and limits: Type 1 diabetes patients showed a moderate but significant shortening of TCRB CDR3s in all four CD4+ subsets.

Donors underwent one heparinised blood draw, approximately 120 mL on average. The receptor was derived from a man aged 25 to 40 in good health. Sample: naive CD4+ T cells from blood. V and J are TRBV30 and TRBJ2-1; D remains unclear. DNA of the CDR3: TGTGCCTGGAGGAGCTCCTACAATGAGCAGTTCTTC. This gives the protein CAWRSSYNEQFF. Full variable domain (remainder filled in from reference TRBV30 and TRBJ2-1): SQTIHQWPATLVQPVGSPLSLECTVEGTSNPNLYWYRQAAGRGLQLLFYSVGIGQISSEVPQNLSASRPQDRQFILSSKKLLLSDSGFYLCAWRSSYNEQFFGPGTRLTVL.